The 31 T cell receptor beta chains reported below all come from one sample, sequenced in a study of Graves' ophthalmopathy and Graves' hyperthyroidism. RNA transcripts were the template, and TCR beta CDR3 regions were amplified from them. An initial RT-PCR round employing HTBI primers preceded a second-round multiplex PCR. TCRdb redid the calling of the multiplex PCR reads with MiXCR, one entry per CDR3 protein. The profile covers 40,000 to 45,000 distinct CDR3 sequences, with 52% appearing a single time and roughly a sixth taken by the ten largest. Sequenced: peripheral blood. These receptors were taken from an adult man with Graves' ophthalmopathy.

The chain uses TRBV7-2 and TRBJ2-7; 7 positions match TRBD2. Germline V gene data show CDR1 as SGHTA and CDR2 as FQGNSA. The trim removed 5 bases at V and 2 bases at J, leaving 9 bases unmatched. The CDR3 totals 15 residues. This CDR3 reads CASSLTLRGTYEQYF. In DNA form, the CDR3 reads TGTGCCAGCAGCCTAACGTTGCGGGGGACCTACGAGCAGTACTTC.

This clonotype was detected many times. The chain's CDR3 is CASRWTSGVHEQFF. CDR3 sequence (DNA): TGCGCCAGCCGATGGACTAGCGGGGTACATGAGCAGTTCTTC. V gene TRBV5-1 combines with J gene TRBJ2-1; TRBD2 agrees at 12 bases. Germline values: CDR1 SGHRS, CDR2 YFSETQ. With 7 bases clipped from V and 8 bases from J, the junction kept 7 bases outside the gene matches. The CDR3 runs 14 residues.

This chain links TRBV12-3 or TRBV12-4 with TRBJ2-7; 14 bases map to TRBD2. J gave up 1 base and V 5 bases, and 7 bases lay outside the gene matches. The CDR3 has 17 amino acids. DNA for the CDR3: TGTGCCAGCAGTCCGACTAGCGGGAGGGCCGGGTCCTACGAGCAGTACTTC. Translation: CASSPTSGRAGSYEQYF.

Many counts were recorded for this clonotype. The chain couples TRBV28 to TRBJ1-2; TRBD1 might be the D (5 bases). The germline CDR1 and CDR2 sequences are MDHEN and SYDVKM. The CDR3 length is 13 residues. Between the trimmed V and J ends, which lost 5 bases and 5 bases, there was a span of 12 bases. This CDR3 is CASSQQELYGYTF. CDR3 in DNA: TGTGCCAGCAGTCAACAGGAGCTTTATGGCTACACCTTC.

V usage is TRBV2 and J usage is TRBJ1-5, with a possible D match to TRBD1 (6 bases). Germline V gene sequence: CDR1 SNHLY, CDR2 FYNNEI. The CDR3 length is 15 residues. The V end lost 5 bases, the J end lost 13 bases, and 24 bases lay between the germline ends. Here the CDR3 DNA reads TGTGCCAGCAGTCTAGCGGGGGGCCGGGAAGATACGCAGCATTTT. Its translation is CASSLAGGREDTQHF.

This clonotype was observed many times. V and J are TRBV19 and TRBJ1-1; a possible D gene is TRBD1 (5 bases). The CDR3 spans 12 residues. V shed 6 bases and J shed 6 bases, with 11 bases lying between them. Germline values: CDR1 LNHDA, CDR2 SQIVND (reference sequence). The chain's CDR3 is CASRQAGAEAFF. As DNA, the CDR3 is TGTGCCAGTAGACAGGCTGGCGCTGAAGCTTTCTTT.

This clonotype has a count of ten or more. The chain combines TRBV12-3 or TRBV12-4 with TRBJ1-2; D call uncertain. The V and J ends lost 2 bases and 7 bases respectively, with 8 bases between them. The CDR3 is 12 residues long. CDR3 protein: CASSLHGGGYTF. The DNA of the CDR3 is TGTGCCAGCAGTTTACACGGAGGTGGCTACACCTTC.

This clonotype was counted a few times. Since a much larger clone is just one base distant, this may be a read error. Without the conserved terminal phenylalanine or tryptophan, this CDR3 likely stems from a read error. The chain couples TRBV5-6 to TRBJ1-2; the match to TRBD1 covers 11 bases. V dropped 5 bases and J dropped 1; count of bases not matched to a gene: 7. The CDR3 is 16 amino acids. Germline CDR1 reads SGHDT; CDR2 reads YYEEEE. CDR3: CASRARDRGSNYGYTL. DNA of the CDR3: TGTGCCAGCAGAGCTAGGGACAGGGGGAGTAACTATGGCTACACCCTC.

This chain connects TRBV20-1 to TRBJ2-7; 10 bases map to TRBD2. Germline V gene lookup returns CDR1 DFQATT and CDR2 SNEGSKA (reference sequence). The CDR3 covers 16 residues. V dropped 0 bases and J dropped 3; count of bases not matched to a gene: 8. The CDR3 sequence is CSARDEKREGNYEQYF. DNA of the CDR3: TGCAGTGCTAGAGATGAAAAGCGGGAGGGGAACTACGAGCAGTACTTC.

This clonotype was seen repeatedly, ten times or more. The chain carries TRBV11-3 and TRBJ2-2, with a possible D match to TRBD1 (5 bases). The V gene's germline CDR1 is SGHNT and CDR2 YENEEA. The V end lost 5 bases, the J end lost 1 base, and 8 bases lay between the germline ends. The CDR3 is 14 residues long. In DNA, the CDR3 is TGTGCCAGCAGCCTAAGGGGGAACACCGGGGAGCTGTTTTTT. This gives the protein CASSLRGNTGELFF.

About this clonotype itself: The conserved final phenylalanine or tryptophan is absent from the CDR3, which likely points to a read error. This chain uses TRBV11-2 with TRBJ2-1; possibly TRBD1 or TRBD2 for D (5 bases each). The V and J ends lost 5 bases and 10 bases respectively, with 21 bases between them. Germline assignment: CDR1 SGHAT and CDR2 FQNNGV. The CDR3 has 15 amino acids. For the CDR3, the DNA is TGTGCCAGCAGCAACCCCGGGACGCTGTCTAACGAGCAGTTCCTC. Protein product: CASSNPGTLSNEQFL.

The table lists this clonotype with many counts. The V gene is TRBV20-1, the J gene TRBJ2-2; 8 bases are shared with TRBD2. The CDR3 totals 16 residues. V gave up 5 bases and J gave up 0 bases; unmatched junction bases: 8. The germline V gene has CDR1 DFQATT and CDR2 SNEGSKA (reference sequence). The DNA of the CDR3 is TGCAGTGCTCCTGGGACTAGAACTACGAACACCGGGGAGCTGTTTTTT. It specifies CSAPGTRTTNTGELFF.

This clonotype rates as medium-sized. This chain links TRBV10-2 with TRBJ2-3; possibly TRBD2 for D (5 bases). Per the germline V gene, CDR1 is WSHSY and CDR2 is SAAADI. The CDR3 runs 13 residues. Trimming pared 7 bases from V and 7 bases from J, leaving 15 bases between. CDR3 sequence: CASKEARFYTQYF. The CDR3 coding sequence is TGCGCCAGCAAGGAGGCGCGGTTTTATACGCAGTATTTT.

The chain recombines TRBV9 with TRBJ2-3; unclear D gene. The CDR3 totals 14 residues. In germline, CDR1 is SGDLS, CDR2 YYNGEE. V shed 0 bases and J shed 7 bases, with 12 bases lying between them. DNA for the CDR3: TGTGCCAGCAGCGTAGAGGGATGGGTTCATACGCAGTATTTT. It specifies CASSVEGWVHTQYF.

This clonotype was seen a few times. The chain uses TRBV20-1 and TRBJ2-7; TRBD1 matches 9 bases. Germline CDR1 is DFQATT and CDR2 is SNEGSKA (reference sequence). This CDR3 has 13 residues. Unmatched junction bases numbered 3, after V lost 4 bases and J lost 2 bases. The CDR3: CSAKGTGTYEQYF. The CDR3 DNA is TGCAGTGCTAAGGGGACAGGGACCTACGAGCAGTACTTC.

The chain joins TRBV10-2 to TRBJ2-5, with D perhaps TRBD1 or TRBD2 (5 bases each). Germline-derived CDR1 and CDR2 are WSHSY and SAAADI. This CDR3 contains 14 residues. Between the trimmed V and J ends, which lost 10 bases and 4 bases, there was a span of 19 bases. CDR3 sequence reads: CATALGPPRETQYF. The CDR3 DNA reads TGCGCCACCGCCCTGGGACCGCCGAGAGAGACCCAGTACTTC.

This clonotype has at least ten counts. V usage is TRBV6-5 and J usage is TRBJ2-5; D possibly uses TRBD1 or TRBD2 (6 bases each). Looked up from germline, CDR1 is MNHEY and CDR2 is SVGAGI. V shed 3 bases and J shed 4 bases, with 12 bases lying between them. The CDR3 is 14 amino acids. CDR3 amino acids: CASSYRGASETQYF. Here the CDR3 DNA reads TGTGCCAGCAGTTATAGGGGGGCTTCAGAGACCCAGTACTTC.

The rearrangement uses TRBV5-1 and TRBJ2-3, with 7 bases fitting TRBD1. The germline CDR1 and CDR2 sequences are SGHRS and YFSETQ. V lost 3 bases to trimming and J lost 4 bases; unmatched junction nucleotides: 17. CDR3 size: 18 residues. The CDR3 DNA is TGCGCCAGCAGCTATCGACAGGGTGTGGGGTTTGTTTCAGATACGCAGTATTTT. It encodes CASSYRQGVGFVSDTQYF.

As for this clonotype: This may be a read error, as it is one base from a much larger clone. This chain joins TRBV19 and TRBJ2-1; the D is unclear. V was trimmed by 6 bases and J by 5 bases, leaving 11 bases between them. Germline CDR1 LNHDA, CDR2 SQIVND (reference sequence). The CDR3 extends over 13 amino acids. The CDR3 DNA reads TGTGCCAGTAGAGGTGATGGAAACAATGAGCAGTTCTTC. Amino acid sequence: CASRGDGNNEQFF.

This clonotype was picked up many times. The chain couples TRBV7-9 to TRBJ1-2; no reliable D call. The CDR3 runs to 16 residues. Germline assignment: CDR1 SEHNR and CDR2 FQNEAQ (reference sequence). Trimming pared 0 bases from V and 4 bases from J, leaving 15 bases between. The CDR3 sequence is CASSLAGSQTTYGYTF. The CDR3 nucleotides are TGTGCCAGCAGCTTAGCCGGGTCCCAAACAACCTATGGCTACACCTTC.

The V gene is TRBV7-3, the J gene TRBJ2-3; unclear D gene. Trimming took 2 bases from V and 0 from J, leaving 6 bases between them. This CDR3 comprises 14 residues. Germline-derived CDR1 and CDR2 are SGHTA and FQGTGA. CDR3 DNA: TGTGCCAGCAGCTTATCGCCGAGCACAGATACGCAGTATTTT. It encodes CASSLSPSTDTQYF.

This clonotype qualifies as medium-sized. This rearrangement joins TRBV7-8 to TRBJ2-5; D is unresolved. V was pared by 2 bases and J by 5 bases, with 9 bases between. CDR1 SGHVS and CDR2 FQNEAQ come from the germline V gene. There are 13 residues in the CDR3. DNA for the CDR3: TGTGCCAGCAGCTTATGGGGTCTGGAGACCCAGTACTTC. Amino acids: CASSLWGLETQYF.

The CDR3 DNA sequence: TGCAGTGCTAGACGACAGGGAAGCTATAATTCACCCCTCCACTTT. Translation: CSARRQGSYNSPLHF. The V call is TRBV20-1, the J call TRBJ1-6; 7 bases line up with TRBD1. Germline V gives CDR1 DFQATT, CDR2 SNEGSKA (reference sequence). The ends lost 2 bases at V and 3 bases at J; junction bases unmatched: 4. CDR3 length equals 15 residues.

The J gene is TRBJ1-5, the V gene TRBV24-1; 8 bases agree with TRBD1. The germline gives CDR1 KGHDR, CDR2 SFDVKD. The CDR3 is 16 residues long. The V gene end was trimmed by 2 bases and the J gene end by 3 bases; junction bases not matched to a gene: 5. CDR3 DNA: TGTGCCACCAGTGATTCCAGGACAGGGACCAATCAGCCCCAGCATTTT. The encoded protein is CATSDSRTGTNQPQHF.

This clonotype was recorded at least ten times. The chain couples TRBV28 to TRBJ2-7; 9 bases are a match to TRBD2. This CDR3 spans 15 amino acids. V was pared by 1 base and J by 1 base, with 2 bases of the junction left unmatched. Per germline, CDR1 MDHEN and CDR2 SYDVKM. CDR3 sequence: CASSLLAGVSYEQYF. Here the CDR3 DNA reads TGTGCCAGCAGTTTATTAGCGGGAGTTTCCTACGAGCAGTACTTC.

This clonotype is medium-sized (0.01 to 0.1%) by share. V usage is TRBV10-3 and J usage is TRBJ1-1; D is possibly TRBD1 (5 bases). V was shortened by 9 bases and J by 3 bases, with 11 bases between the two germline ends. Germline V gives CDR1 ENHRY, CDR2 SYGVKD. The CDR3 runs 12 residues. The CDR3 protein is CAIRGGDTEAFF. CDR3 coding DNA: TGTGCCATAAGGGGCGGCGACACTGAAGCTTTCTTT.

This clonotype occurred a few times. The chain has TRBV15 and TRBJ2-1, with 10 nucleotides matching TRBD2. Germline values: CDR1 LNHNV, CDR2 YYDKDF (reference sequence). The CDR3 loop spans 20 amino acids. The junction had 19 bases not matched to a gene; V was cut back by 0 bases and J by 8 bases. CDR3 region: CATSRDVGDPNLAGGDEQFF. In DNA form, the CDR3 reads TGTGCCACCAGCAGAGATGTCGGGGATCCCAACTTAGCGGGAGGCGATGAGCAGTTCTTC.

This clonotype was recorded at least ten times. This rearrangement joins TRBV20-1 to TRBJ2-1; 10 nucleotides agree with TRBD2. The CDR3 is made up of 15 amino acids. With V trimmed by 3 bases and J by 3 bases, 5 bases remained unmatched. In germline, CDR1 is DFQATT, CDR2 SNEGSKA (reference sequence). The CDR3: CSARISGGLYNEQFF. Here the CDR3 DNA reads TGCAGTGCTAGGATTAGCGGGGGGCTCTACAATGAGCAGTTCTTC.

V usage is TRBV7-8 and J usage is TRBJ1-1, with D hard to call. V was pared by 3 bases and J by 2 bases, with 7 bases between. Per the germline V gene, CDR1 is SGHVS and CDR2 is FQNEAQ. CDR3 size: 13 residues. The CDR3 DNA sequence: TGTGCCAGCAGCTTTGACTCCAACACTGAAGCTTTCTTT. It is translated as CASSFDSNTEAFF.

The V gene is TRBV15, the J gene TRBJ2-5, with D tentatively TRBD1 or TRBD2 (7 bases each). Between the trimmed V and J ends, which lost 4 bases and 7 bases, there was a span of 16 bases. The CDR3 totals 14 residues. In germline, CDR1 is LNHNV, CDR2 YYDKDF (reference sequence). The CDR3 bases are TGTGCCACCAGCAAAAATCAGGGGGGGGGGACCCAGTACTTC. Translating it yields CATSKNQGGGTQYF. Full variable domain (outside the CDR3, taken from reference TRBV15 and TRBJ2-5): DAMVIQNPRYQVTQFGKPVTLSCSQTLNHNVMYWYQQKSSQAPKLLFHYYDKDFNNEADTPDNFQSRRPNTSFCFLDIRSPGLGDTAMYLCATSKNQGGGTQYFGPGTRLLVL.

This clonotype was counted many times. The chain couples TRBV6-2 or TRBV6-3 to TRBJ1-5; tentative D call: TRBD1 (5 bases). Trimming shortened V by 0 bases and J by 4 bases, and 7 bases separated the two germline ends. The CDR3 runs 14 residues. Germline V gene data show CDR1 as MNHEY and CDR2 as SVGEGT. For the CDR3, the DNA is TGTGCCAGCAGTTACTCGGGGCGAAATCAGCCCCAGCATTTT. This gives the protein CASSYSGRNQPQHF.